This is a list of T cell receptor beta chains from one sample in a study of graft-versus-host responses after intestinal transplantation. Sequencing used immunoSEQ multiplex PCR; TCRdb keeps in-frame clones, though not all of them. This sample yields 130,000 to 150,000 clones, of which approximately 91% are seen a single time; about 0.18% belongs to the top ten. These TCRs' antigens remain unknown. Source: unstimulated CD4+ T cells sorted from spleen or lymph node cells, taken before intestinal transplant. These receptors were obtained from a human donor who received an intestinal transplant. Both conserved end residues are part of each CDR3. D genes are given only for firm matches. The size field is filled for only some rows; it gives once, few, many or a size class.

J | V | D | size | CDR3
TRBJ2-3 | TRBV9 | TRBD2 | . | CASSVVGWTSGSTDTQYF
TRBJ2-1 | TRBV18 | TRBD2 | . | CASSPLTSGNNEQFF
TRBJ1-1 | TRBV19 | TRBD1 | few | CASSMDRGRGPEAFF
TRBJ2-1 | TRBV5-6 | . | few | CASSPMGGAPYNEQFF
TRBJ2-3 | TRBV9 | TRBD2 | . | CASSARGGASTDTQYF
TRBJ1-2 | TRBV6-1 | . | . | CASSWGTNYGYTF
TRBJ2-6 | TRBV7-2 | TRBD2 | . | CASSWSGDSGANVLTF
TRBJ1-1 | TRBV20-1 | . | . | CSAPGDTEAFF
TRBJ2-5 | TRBV4-3 | . | . | CASSQVQRETQYF
TRBJ1-1 | TRBV5-1 | . | . | CASSPAGAANTEAFF
TRBJ2-3 | TRBV4-3 | . | . | CASSQEGGAGGTDTQYF
TRBJ2-5 | TRBV7-7 | TRBD2 | . | CASSPLTSGMGETQYF
TRBJ1-1 | TRBV18 | . | . | CASSPQNTNTEAFF
TRBJ2-3 | TRBV4-1 | TRBD2 | . | CASSQDGGLAGGVDTQYF
TRBJ2-5 | TRBV21-1 | . | . | CASPNSGRICKSFSAQYF
TRBJ2-7 | TRBV6-5 | . | . | CASSFSAGYEQYF
TRBJ2-1 | TRBV29-1 | TRBD2 | . | CSVGGGNSYNEQFF
TRBJ2-1 | TRBV4-2 | . | . | CASSQDLGPAVIAYNEQFF
TRBJ1-1 | TRBV6-5 | TRBD1 | once | CASSYHSRDRNTEAFF
TRBJ1-2 | TRBV5-1 | . | . | CASSLLPGLGFLYGYTF
TRBJ2-2 | TRBV19 | . | . | CASNRQAKNTGELFF
TRBJ2-2 | TRBV2 | TRBD2 | . | CAGGVWANTGELFF
TRBJ1-5 | TRBV15 | . | . | CATSRDQGQPQHF
TRBJ2-5 | TRBV6-6 | . | . | CASRDWGASQETQYF
TRBJ2-2 | TRBV5-1 | . | . | CASSLVRGATGELFF
TRBJ1-5 | TRBV21-1 | . | . | CASSKTQGIQHSGQPQHF
TRBJ2-5 | TRBV6-6 | . | . | CASSYSTRPTETQYF
TRBJ1-5 | TRBV28 | . | . | CASSSSARPQHF
TRBJ2-2 | TRBV7-7 | . | . | CASSSGELFF
TRBJ2-7 | TRBV30 | . | . | CAWSAGVYEQYF
. | TRBV18 | TRBD1 | . | CASSRTGIPYEQYF
TRBJ1-5 | TRBV7-2 | . | . | CASSLAGEVGQPQHF
TRBJ1-3 | TRBV6-5 | TRBD1 | . | CASSSDRERNTIYF
TRBJ1-5 | TRBV28 | . | medium-sized | CASSLQGQPQHF
TRBJ2-7 | TRBV13 | . | . | CASSFGGTGYEQYF
TRBJ1-5 | TRBV6-5 | . | . | CASSYSSDPPQHF
TRBJ2-7 | TRBV18 | TRBD1 | . | CASSPLPGDRSNEQYF
TRBJ2-3 | TRBV6-5 | . | . | CASSPTRDATDTQYF
TRBJ2-5 | TRBV7-9 | . | . | CASSFRQETQYF
TRBJ2-3 | TRBV11-2 | . | . | CASSLISSSQGDTQYF
TRBJ2-1 | TRBV2 | TRBD2 | . | CASRGLRAGVSGEQFF
TRBJ2-7 | TRBV5-1 | TRBD2 | . | CASSLVRGLAGGEQYF
TRBJ2-7 | TRBV7-7 | TRBD2 | . | CASSLAPTGGEQYF
TRBJ1-4 | TRBV28 | TRBD1 | . | CASSFLRGSEKLFF